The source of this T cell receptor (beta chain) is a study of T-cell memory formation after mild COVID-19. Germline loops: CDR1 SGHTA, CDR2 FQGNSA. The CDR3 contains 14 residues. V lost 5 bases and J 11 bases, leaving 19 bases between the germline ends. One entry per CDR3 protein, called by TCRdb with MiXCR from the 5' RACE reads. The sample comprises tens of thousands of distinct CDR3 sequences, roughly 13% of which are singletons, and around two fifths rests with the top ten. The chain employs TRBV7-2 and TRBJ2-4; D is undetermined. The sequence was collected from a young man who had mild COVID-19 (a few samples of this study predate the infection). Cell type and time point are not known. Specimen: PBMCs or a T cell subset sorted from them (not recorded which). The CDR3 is CASSLLGSARVQYF. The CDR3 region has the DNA TGTGCCAGCAGCCTCCTAGGATCGGCAAGAGTTCAGTACTTC.